This T cell receptor (beta chain) was sequenced for a study of beta chain features in type 1 diabetes. Study conclusions and caveats: A moderate, significant TCRB CDR3 shortening appeared in type 1 diabetes across four CD4+ subsets.

Per the germline V gene, CDR1 is DFQATT and CDR2 is SNEGSKA (reference sequence). V lost 3 bases and J 8 bases, leaving 10 bases between the germline ends. The CDR3 has 11 residues. The entirety of the isolated RNA underwent reverse transcription, so expressed TCRB transcripts were sequenced. The average read count of naive, central memory and regulatory T cell samples was about 3.57 million. Repertoires were generated with immunoSEQ multiplex PCR, while TCRdb's copy carries only in-frame clones and drops some. The sample carries about 650,000 clones, 9.5% to 15% recorded once. The authors obtained over 98% purity in all sorted populations. The sample holds a few counts of this clone. Its antigen is unidentified.

This clonotype was obtained from a young man with type 1 diabetes. The sequenced material came from naive CD4+ T cells from blood. V is TRBV20-1 and J is TRBJ1-2; possible D gene TRBD1, 6 bases. CDR3 protein: CSASGGDGYTF. The CDR3 DNA follows: TGCAGTGCTAGTGGGGGCGACGGCTACACCTTC.